This T cell receptor (beta chain) emerged from a study of CD8 T cells in ankylosing spondylitis. Study conclusions and caveats: The study identified a TCR beta motif of seven or eight highly homologous variants that appeared characteristic of ankylosing spondylitis blood.

Construction of TCR beta libraries was performed using quantitative 5'-RACE with molecular barcodes. TCRdb passed the 5' RACE reads through MiXCR, listing each CDR3 protein once. Among under 550,000 distinct CDR3 sequences, roughly 27% were seen once, and the ten largest hold 0.89%. This clonotype was observed a handful of times. Its target is unknown. The clonotype was recovered from a male donor with ankylosing spondylitis. Input material: blood, either unsorted or a sorted T cell fraction (not recorded which).

CDR3 sequence: CATLAGGRDLEQYF. The DNA of the CDR3 is TGTGCCACCTTAGCGGGCGGGAGGGATCTTGAGCAGTACTTC. The chain joins TRBV10-3 to TRBJ2-7; 9 bases agree with TRBD2. The CDR3 covers 14 residues. J gave up 7 bases and V 10 bases, and 14 bases lay outside the gene matches. The germline V gene encodes CDR1 ENHRY and CDR2 SYGVKD.